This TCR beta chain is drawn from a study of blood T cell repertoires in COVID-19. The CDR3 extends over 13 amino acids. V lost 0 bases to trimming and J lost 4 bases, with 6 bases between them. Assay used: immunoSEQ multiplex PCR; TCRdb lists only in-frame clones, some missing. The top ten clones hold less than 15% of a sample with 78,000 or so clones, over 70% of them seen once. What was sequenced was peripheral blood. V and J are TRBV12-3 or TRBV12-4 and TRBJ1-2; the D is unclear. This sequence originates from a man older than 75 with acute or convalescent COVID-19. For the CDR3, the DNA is TGTGCCAGCAGTTTAGCGCGGGGCTATGGCTACACCTTC. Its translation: CASSLARGYGYTF.